The entry that follows covers one TCR beta chain sequence. Its target is unknown. These data originate in a study of CD8 T cells in Susac syndrome. Study-level results: The study recognized that its TCR sequencing and HLA analysis covered a relatively small number of individuals.

cDNA came from about 0.46 to 1 ug RNA primed by random hexamers. immunoSEQ multiplex PCR amplified TCR beta CDR3 across 54 Vbeta, 13 Jbeta. TCRdb called the immunoSEQ multiplex PCR reads again in MiXCR, with one record for every CDR3 protein. Of approximately 270,000 distinct CDR3 sequences listed, roughly 95% are singletons. The germline V gene encodes CDR1 SNHLY and CDR2 FYNNEI. V gave up 2 bases and J gave up 9 bases, with 14 bases separating them. This CDR3 region has 14 residues. Peripheral blood CD8+ and CD4+ T cells were profiled by TCR beta sequencing. TEMRA cells were FACS-enriched, unlike CD8+ and CD4+ T cells, which were negatively isolated.

V is TRBV2 and J is TRBJ2-1; weak D call: TRBD1 (6 bases). This receptor was identified in a human donor with multiple sclerosis. Sequences were obtained from CD4+ T cells from PBMCs. The CDR3 region is CASSENRVVVEQFF. In nucleotides, the CDR3 is TGTGCCAGCAGTGAAAACAGGGTGGTTGTTGAGCAGTTCTTC.